The 15 T cell receptor beta chains below come from one sample, sequenced in a study of cytomegalovirus exposure and HLA in healthy donors. Primers: 60 Vbeta forward and 13 Jbeta reverse. Data came from immunoSEQ multiplex PCR; TCRdb stores just in-frame clones and leaves some out. This sample yields over 150,000 clones, of which 60% to 85% are seen a single time; about 3% belongs to the top ten. The source material was PBMCs. The receptors originated from a male donor in good health and CMV-seronegative.

The V and J genes are TRBV30 and TRBJ2-1; 9 bases fit TRBD2. The CDR3 totals 15 residues. With V trimmed by 2 bases and J by 10 bases, 12 bases remained unmatched. Germline V gene data show CDR1 as GTSNPN and CDR2 as SVGIG (reference sequence). The CDR3 loop is CAWSIRGLAFSEQFF. The DNA of the CDR3 is TGTGCCTGGAGTATCCGGGGACTAGCCTTTAGCGAGCAGTTCTTC. Based on the CDR3 plus reference TRBV30 and TRBJ2-1, the full variable domain is SQTIHQWPATLVQPVGSPLSLECTVEGTSNPNLYWYRQAAGRGLQLLFYSVGIGQISSEVPQNLSASRPQDRQFILSSKKLLLSDSGFYLCAWSIRGLAFSEQFFGPGTRLTVL.

V usage is TRBV5-8 and J usage is TRBJ2-6; D call uncertain. The germline V gene encodes CDR1 SGHTS and CDR2 YDEGEE. The CDR3 runs 17 residues. Trimming shortened V by 2 bases and J by 1 base, and 13 bases separated the two germline ends. The CDR3 coding sequence is TGTGCCAGCAGCTTATTGAGTCTGGTATCTGGGGCCAACGTCCTGACTTTC. It codes for CASSLLSLVSGANVLTF.

This clone was seen a single time. The V gene is TRBV6-1, the J gene TRBJ2-1; perhaps TRBD1 as D (7 bases). In germline, CDR1 is MNHNS, CDR2 SASEGT. The V gene lost 6 bases and the J gene lost 9 bases, with 15 bases spanning the gap. The length of the CDR3 is 13 residues. CDR3 protein: CASSVPQGGEQFF. In nucleotides, the CDR3 is TGTGCCAGCAGCGTCCCCCAGGGGGGTGAGCAGTTCTTC.

The chain carries TRBV30 and TRBJ2-1; D possibly corresponds to TRBD2 (6 bases). This CDR3 contains 14 residues. Germline CDR1 and CDR2: GTSNPN and SVGIG (reference sequence). V gave up 3 bases and J gave up 4 bases, with 13 bases separating them. The CDR3 region has the DNA TGTGCCTGGAGACCCAGCGGGTATTACAATGAGCAGTTCTTC. Residues: CAWRPSGYYNEQFF. The variable domain in full, with the rest retrieved from reference TRBV30 and TRBJ2-1, is SQTIHQWPATLVQPVGSPLSLECTVEGTSNPNLYWYRQAAGRGLQLLFYSVGIGQISSEVPQNLSASRPQDRQFILSSKKLLLSDSGFYLCAWRPSGYYNEQFFGPGTRLTVL.

The rearrangement joins TRBV28 to TRBJ1-2; D is unclear. CDR1 and CDR2 from the germline V gene are MDHEN and SYDVKM. V was shortened by 5 bases and J by 4 bases, with 20 bases between the two germline ends. The CDR3 extends over 16 amino acids. The CDR3 DNA reads TGTGCCAGCAGTCTACCCATTGGACTAGGTGGCTATGGCTACACCTTC. Protein product: CASSLPIGLGGYGYTF.

The chain uses TRBV5-4 and TRBJ2-3, with D hard to call. Trimming removed 4 bases at V and 0 bases at J, with 3 bases between. Germline V gene data show CDR1 as SGHNT and CDR2 as YYREEE (reference sequence). The CDR3 totals 12 residues. The CDR3 region is CASSGSTDTQYF. The DNA for the CDR3 is TGTGCCAGCAGCGGCAGCACAGATACGCAGTATTTT.

V usage is TRBV7-8 and J usage is TRBJ2-3; TRBD2 matches 8 bases. The junction had 4 bases not matched to a gene; V was cut back by 5 bases and J by 0 bases. Germline CDR1 SGHVS, CDR2 FQNEAQ. This CDR3 is built from 15 residues. The CDR3 protein is CASSLSGGSTDTQYF. The CDR3 DNA sequence: TGTGCCAGCAGCCTCTCGGGGGGGAGCACAGATACGCAGTATTTT.

The chain carries TRBV7-9 and TRBJ2-1, with TRBD2 matching over 8 bases. The CDR3 totals 15 residues. V trimming: 8 bases; J trimming: 7 bases; junction bases outside the gene matches: 13. Germline V CDR1 and CDR2: SEHNR, FQNEAQ (reference sequence). The CDR3 sequence: CASDRPGGRRNEQFF. CDR3 nucleotides: TGTGCCAGCGACCGTCCAGGCGGGAGGCGGAATGAGCAGTTCTTC.

In nucleotides, the CDR3 is TGTGCCAGTAGTCCCCCCCAGATGAACACTGAAGCTTTCTTT. It yields the protein CASSPPQMNTEAFF. This chain joins TRBV19 and TRBJ1-1, with D unclear. The length of the CDR3 is 14 residues. Trimming removed 5 bases at V and 0 bases at J, with 10 bases between. Germline V CDR1 and CDR2: LNHDA, SQIVND (reference sequence).

The chain couples TRBV9 to TRBJ2-5, with TRBD2 as a possible D gene (7 bases). Germline lookup yields CDR1 SGDLS and CDR2 YYNGEE. The CDR3 consists of 13 residues. Deletions cut 0 bases from V and 11 bases from J, with 14 bases between. CDR3 coding DNA: TGTGCCAGCAGCGTAGTCCCAGGGGAGGGTCAGTACTTC. It translates to CASSVVPGEGQYF.

CDR3 nucleotide sequence: TGTGCCAGCAGCCCCAGGGGGGCGACCGAGGAGGTTGAAGCTTTCTTT. Translation gives CASSPRGATEEVEAFF. This rearrangement joins TRBV7-8 to TRBJ1-1, with 7 bases matching TRBD1. Germline lookup yields CDR1 SGHVS and CDR2 FQNEAQ. The length of the CDR3 is 16 residues. J lost 7 bases, V lost 5 bases, and 16 bases had no gene match.

The chain uses TRBV6-5 and TRBJ2-1; 9 bases agree with TRBD1. V was clipped by 9 bases and J by 8 bases; unmatched bases: 11. Germline CDR1 is MNHEY and CDR2 is SVGAGI. The CDR3 length is 14 residues. This chain's CDR3 is CASTLDRGGYEQFF. CDR3 nucleotide sequence: TGTGCCAGTACTCTGGACAGGGGTGGGTATGAGCAGTTCTTC.

This clone has more than one count but fewer than ten. The rearrangement uses TRBV30 and TRBJ2-7, with 10 bases matching TRBD2. Germline trimming cut 2 bases from V and 9 bases from J; bases unmatched to any gene: 7. Germline V gene sequence: CDR1 GTSNPN, CDR2 SVGIG (reference sequence). CDR3 length equals 13 residues. The DNA for the CDR3 is TGTGCCTGGAGTATAACTAGCGGGGAGGTGCAGTACTTC. It encodes CAWSITSGEVQYF. Full variable domain (missing parts from reference TRBV30 and TRBJ2-7): SQTIHQWPATLVQPVGSPLSLECTVEGTSNPNLYWYRQAAGRGLQLLFYSVGIGQISSEVPQNLSASRPQDRQFILSSKKLLLSDSGFYLCAWSITSGEVQYFGPGTRLTVT.

J is TRBJ2-1 and V is TRBV11-2, with D unclear. This CDR3 comprises 10 residues. Germline V gene lookup returns CDR1 SGHAT and CDR2 FQNNGV. V lost 4 bases and J 10 bases, leaving 5 bases between the germline ends. This chain's CDR3 is CASSSSEQFF. CDR3 in DNA: TGTGCCAGCAGCTCGTCGGAGCAGTTCTTC. Using reference TRBV11-2 and TRBJ2-1 for the parts outside the CDR3, the full variable domain is EAGVAQSPRYKIIEKRQSVAFWCNPISGHATLYWYQQILGQGPKLLIQFQNNGVVDDSQLPKDRFSAERLKGVDSTLKIQPAKLEDSAVYLCASSSSEQFFGPGTRLTVL.

The V call is TRBV25-1, the J call TRBJ1-6; no clear D. This CDR3 has 15 residues. V was shortened by 5 bases and J by 0 bases, with 8 bases between the two germline ends. Per germline, CDR1 MGHDK and CDR2 SYGVNS. Written as DNA, the CDR3 is TGTGCCAGCAGTACAGCGGGCTCCTATAATTCACCCCTCCACTTT. Its translation: CASSTAGSYNSPLHF.